The 7 T cell receptor beta chains in this list originate from one sample, sequenced in a study of blood T cell repertoires in COVID-19 (dated by TCRdb to the early 2020s). The protocol used for the library was the immunoSEQ multiplex PCR assay. This immuneACCESS table, as held by TCRdb, lists in-frame sequences with V and J called but not all clones. Of the missing ones, under half trace to an unresolved V gene in checked studies; the others have no known cause. The sample table lists roughly 130,000 clones, 84% of them with a count of one. Jointly, the top ten make up over 9% of the sample. Material: peripheral blood. The receptors were sampled from a woman aged 60 to 75 with acute or convalescent COVID-19.

V gene TRBV27 combines with J gene TRBJ1-3; 9 positions match TRBD1. Germline assignment: CDR1 MNHEY and CDR2 SMNVEV (reference sequence). J gave up 7 bases and V 5 bases, and 6 bases lay outside the gene matches. The CDR3 covers 14 residues. In DNA, the CDR3 is TGTGCCAGCAGTCCCAAGACAGGGGGGAACACCATATATTTT. It translates to CASSPKTGGNTIYF.

This chain uses TRBV12-3 or TRBV12-4 with TRBJ1-1; D possibly corresponds to TRBD1 (5 bases). Trimming shortened V by 7 bases and J by 4 bases, and 13 bases separated the two germline ends. The CDR3 is made up of 13 amino acids. This CDR3 is CASNPLGGTEAFF. The CDR3 DNA reads TGTGCCAGCAACCCTTTGGGGGGCACTGAAGCTTTCTTT.

The chain recombines TRBV24-1 with TRBJ2-3, with 9 positions matching TRBD1. This CDR3 is 15 amino acids long. CDR1 is KGHDR and CDR2 is SFDVKD in the germline V gene. V trimming: 5 bases; J trimming: 3 bases; junction bases outside the gene matches: 5. In nucleotides, the CDR3 is TGTGCCACCAGTGGGGACAGGGAAGTGACAGATACGCAGTATTTT. Amino acids: CATSGDREVTDTQYF.

V is TRBV4-1 and J is TRBJ2-1, with 9 bases that match TRBD2. V trimming: 3 bases; J trimming: 2 bases; junction bases outside the gene matches: 14. This CDR3 is 19 amino acids long. CDR1 is MGHRA, CDR2 YSYEKL, per germline. CDR3 loop: CASSQLLAGASGAYNEQFF. The CDR3 coding sequence is TGCGCCAGCAGCCAGCTATTGGCGGGGGCTAGCGGGGCCTACAATGAGCAGTTCTTC.

The chain combines TRBV5-5 with TRBJ1-1; TRBD1 aligns across 9 bases. V shed 5 bases, J shed 4 bases, and the junction held 3 bases outside the gene matches. The germline gives CDR1 SGHKS, CDR2 YYEKEE (reference sequence). This CDR3 has 13 residues. For the CDR3, the DNA is TGTGCCAGCAGTAGACAGGGGGGCACTGAAGCTTTCTTT. Amino acids: CASSRQGGTEAFF.

The V gene is TRBV5-5, the J gene TRBJ1-6; a weak D match, TRBD1 (5 bases). The length of the CDR3 is 16 residues. Looked up from germline, CDR1 is SGHKS and CDR2 is YYEKEE (reference sequence). V lost 0 bases and J lost 7, with 14 bases in between. The CDR3 sequence: CASSLGVSGSNSPLHF. CDR3 sequence (DNA): TGTGCCAGCAGCTTGGGGGTTTCAGGGTCCAATTCACCCCTCCACTTT.

The chain has TRBV5-1 and TRBJ1-3; D possibly corresponds to TRBD1 (5 bases). With 6 bases removed from V and 0 bases from J, the gap between germline ends came to 10 bases. The CDR3 covers 14 residues. CDR1 and CDR2 (germline): SGHRS, YFSETQ. The CDR3 nucleotides read TGCGCCAGCAAGACAGAAACCTCTGGAAACACCATATATTTT. It yields the protein CASKTETSGNTIYF.